These 6 T cell receptor beta chains originate from one sample sequenced in a study of beta chain features in type 1 diabetes. Expressed TCRB transcripts were sequenced because the entire RNA isolate underwent reverse transcription. The repertoire was sequenced with immunoSEQ multiplex PCR; TCRdb's copy has only in-frame clones and lacks some. The sample lists fewer than 650,000 clones, 15% to 19% seen once, with 0.093% in the top ten. The sequenced sample was naive CD4+ T cells from blood. The receptor set was obtained from a man aged 18 to 30 in good health.

This rearrangement joins TRBV7-2 to TRBJ2-3, with D perhaps TRBD2 (6 bases). Deletions cut 2 bases from V and 4 bases from J, with 7 bases between. The CDR3 has 13 residues. The germline gives CDR1 SGHTA, CDR2 FQGNSA. CDR3 bases: TGTGCCAGCAGCTTAAGCGGGTCAGATACGCAGTATTTT. Its protein is CASSLSGSDTQYF.

The chain joins TRBV23-1 to TRBJ1-2; 7 nucleotides agree with TRBD1. TRBV23-1 is marked as an open reading frame, function uncertain. Germline trimming cut 6 bases from V and 4 bases from J; bases unmatched to any gene: 5. The CDR3 length is 13 residues. CDR3 loop: CASSRQGGYGYTF. The CDR3 DNA is TGCGCCAGCAGCCGTCAGGGGGGCTATGGCTACACCTTC.

This clone was seen more than once but under ten times. The same CDR3 can be traced to other DNA sequences in this sample. The chain uses TRBV5-1 and TRBJ2-2; no definite D call. The CDR3 extends over 11 amino acids. V was cut by 2 bases and J by 6 bases, with 2 bases left in between. Germline CDR1 SGHRS, CDR2 YFSETQ. CDR3 sequence: CASSLAGELFF. The CDR3 DNA is TGCGCCAGCAGCTTAGCCGGGGAGCTGTTTTTT.

This clone was picked up a small number of times. The DNA for the CDR3 is TGTGCCAGCAGCTTCGGGCGCTCCTACAATGAGCAGTTCTTC. This codes for CASSFGRSYNEQFF. This chain links TRBV7-2 with TRBJ2-1; D not resolved. This CDR3 has 14 residues. V was clipped by 3 bases and J by 0 bases, with 6 bases between them. The germline gives CDR1 SGHTA, CDR2 FQGNSA.

This clone was counted once. The chain is built from TRBV18 and TRBJ2-3; perhaps D is TRBD1 or TRBD2 (5 bases each). In germline, CDR1 is KGHSH, CDR2 LQKENI. Trimming cost V 4 bases and J 2 bases, with 13 bases left between them. The CDR3 runs to 15 residues. The DNA of the CDR3 is TGTGCCAGCTCACGGGACCAAGGGGTCACAGATACGCAGTATTTT. Translated, it gives CASSRDQGVTDTQYF.

This clone appeared a few times. One end of the junction is discordant with germline, which a read error may explain. This chain uses TRBV7-7 with TRBJ2-1, with 7 positions matching TRBD1. The CDR3 length is 13 residues. CDR1 is SSHAT and CDR2 is FNYEAQ in the germline V gene (reference sequence). Written as DNA, the CDR3 is TGTGCTAGCAGCTTAAACAGGGGTGATGAGCAGTTCTTC. This encodes CASSLNRGDEQFF.